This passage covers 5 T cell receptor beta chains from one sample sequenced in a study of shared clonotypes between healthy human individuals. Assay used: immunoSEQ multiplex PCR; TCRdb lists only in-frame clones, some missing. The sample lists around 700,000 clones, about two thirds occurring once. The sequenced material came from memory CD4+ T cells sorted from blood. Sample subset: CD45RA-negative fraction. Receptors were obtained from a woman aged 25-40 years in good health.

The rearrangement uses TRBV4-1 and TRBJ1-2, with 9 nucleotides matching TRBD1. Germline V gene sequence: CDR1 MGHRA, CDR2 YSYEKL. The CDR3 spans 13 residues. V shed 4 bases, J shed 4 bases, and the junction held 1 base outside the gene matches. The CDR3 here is CASSPTGGYGYTF. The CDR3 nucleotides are TGCGCCAGCAGCCCGACAGGGGGCTATGGCTACACCTTC.

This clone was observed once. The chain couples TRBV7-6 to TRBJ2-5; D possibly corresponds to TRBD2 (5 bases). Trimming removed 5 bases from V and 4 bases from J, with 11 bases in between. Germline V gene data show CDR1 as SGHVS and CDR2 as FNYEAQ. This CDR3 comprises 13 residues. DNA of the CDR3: TGTGCCAGCAGCCCACACGGGGTAGAGACCCAGTACTTC. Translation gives CASSPHGVETQYF. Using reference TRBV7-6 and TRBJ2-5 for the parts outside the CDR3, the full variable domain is GAGVSQSPRYKVTKRGQDVALRCDPISGHVSLYWYRQALGQGPEFLTYFNYEAQQDKSGLPNDRFSAERPEGSISTLTIQRTEQRDSAMYRCASSPHGVETQYFGPGTRLLVL.

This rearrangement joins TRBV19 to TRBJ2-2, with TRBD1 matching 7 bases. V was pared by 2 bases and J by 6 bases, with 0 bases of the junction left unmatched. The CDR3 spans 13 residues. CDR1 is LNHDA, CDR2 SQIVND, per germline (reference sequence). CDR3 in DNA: TGTGCCAGTAGTATAACAGGGGCCGGGGAGCTGTTTTTT. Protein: CASSITGAGELFF.

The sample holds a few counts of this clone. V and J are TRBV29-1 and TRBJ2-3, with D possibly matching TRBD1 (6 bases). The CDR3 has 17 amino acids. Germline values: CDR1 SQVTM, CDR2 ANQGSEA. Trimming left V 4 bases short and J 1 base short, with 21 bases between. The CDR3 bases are TGCAGCGTTGGTGGTCAGGCGTTAGGGACACGCACAGATACGCAGTATTTT. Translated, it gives CSVGGQALGTRTDTQYF.

The CDR3 is CASRAAGMDEKLFF. The CDR3, as DNA: TGTGCCAGCAGGGCCGCAGGGATGGATGAAAAACTGTTTTTT. The V gene is TRBV5-4, the J gene TRBJ1-4, with TRBD1 as a possible D gene (5 bases). Trimming left V 5 bases short and J 6 bases short, with 14 bases between. The germline CDR1 and CDR2 sequences are SGHNT and YYREEE (reference sequence). The CDR3 totals 14 residues.